In its sample, the clone carrying this T cell receptor (beta chain) was seen many times. Antigen: not known. With 5 bases clipped from V and 4 bases from J, the junction kept 7 bases outside the gene matches. CDR3 length equals 15 residues. Researchers amplified the TCR beta CDR3 regions from RNA transcripts. HTBI primers were employed in a first-round RT-PCR of the TCR CDR3. TCRdb reprocessed the multiplex PCR reads with MiXCR, giving one entry per CDR3 protein. The sample shows 730,000 or so distinct CDR3 sequences, approximately 19% of them seen only once. The entry originates in a study of T cells in Graves' hyperthyroidism and ophthalmopathy. Study outcomes and limitations: Most expanded thyroid clonotypes above 0.001 recurred in blood.

Exclusion of a patient resulted from uncontrolled infection, other autoimmune disease, pregnancy or lactation. The TCR was taken from a woman between 45 and 65 years old with Graves' hyperthyroidism that later progressed to Graves' ophthalmopathy. Sequenced input: blood. The chain carries TRBV12-3 or TRBV12-4 and TRBJ2-1; 8 bases align to TRBD1. CDR3 DNA: TGTGCCAGCAGTACCGGGACAGGAAAGTACAATGAGCAGTTCTTC. The encoded protein is CASSTGTGKYNEQFF.